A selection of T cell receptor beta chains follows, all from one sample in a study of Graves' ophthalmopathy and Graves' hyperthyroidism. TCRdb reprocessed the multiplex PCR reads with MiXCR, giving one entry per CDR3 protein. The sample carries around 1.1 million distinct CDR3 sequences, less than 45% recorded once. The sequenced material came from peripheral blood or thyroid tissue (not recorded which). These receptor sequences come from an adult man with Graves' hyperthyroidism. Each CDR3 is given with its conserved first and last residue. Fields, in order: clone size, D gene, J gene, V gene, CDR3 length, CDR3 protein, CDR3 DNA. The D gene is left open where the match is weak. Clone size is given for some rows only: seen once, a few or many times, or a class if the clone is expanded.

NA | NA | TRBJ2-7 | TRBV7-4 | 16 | CASSLSSRTRDYEQYF | TGTGCCAGCAGCTTGAGCAGTCGGACACGGGACTACGAGCAGTACTTC
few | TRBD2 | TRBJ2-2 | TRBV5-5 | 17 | CASSPTPSGSNTGELFF | TGTGCCAGCAGCCCCACCCCTAGCGGTTCGAACACCGGGGAGCTGTTTTTT
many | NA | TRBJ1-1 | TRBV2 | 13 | CASSEVLGTEAFF | TGTGCCAGCAGTGAAGTCTTGGGAACCGAAGCTTTCTTT
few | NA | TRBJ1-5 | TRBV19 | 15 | CASSIGSGIRQPQHF | TGTGCCAGTAGTATAGGCTCTGGGATACGACAGCCCCAGCATTTT
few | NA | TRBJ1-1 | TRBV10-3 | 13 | CAIRERGRPEAFF | TGTGCCATCAGGGAGCGGGGTAGGCCTGAAGCTTTCTTT
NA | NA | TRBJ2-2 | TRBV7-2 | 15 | CASSSLVAGPGELFF | TGTGCCAGCAGCTCCCTCGTTGCGGGGCCCGGGGAGCTGTTTTTT
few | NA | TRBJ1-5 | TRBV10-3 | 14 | CAISESKGNQPQHF | TGTGCCATCAGTGAGTCGAAGGGCAATCAGCCCCAGCATTTT
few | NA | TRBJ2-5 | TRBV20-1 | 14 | CSARDWAAQETQYF | TGCAGTGCTAGAGATTGGGCAGCCCAAGAGACCCAGTACTTC
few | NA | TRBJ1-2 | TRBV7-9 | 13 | CASSLSLGEGYTF | TGTGCCAGCAGCTTATCTTTGGGCGAAGGCTACACCTTC
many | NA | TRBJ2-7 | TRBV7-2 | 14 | CASSRRQVPYEQYF | TGTGCCAGCAGCAGACGACAGGTTCCCTACGAGCAGTACTTC
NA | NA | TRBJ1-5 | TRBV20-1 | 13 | CSATGWGSQPQHF | TGCAGTGCTACGGGGTGGGGGTCTCAGCCCCAGCATTTT
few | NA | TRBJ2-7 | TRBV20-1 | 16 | CSARNPGRAWSYEQYF | TGCAGTGCTAGGAACCCTGGCAGGGCTTGGTCCTACGAGCAGTACTTC
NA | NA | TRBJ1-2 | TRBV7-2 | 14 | CASSQVQDPYGYTF | TGCGCCAGCAGCCAAGTGCAGGATCCCTATGGCTACACCTTC
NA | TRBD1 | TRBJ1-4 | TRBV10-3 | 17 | CAISEVPGQLDNEELFF | TGTGCCATCAGTGAGGTCCCGGGACAGCTGGACAATGAAGAACTGTTTTTT
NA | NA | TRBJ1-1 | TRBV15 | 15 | CASSQEVRGTRKAFF | TGCGCCAGCAGCCAAGAGGTCAGGGGTACCAGGAAAGCTTTCTTT